This T cell receptor beta chain was sequenced for a study of T-cell reconstitution after alpha-beta-depleted transplantation in children. There are 15 residues in the CDR3. Trimming removed 4 bases at V and 3 bases at J, with 12 bases between. The library targeted TCRbeta and was prepared with unique molecular identifiers. TCRdb re-derived calls from the PCR reads in MiXCR, one entry per CDR3 protein. The top ten clones hold 3% to 4% of a sample with some 550,000 distinct CDR3 sequences, about a sixth of them seen once. The chain is built from TRBV12-3 or TRBV12-4 and TRBJ2-2; D gene ambiguous. This sample comprised PBMCs from the stem cell graft donor, obtained from the stem cell graft. The clonotype originates from a human donor who donated a stem cell graft to a child with acute lymphoblastic leukemia. In DNA, the CDR3 is TGTGCCAGCAGTTCTCGGATGAAAGACACCGGGGAGCTGTTTTTT. Translation gives CASSSRMKDTGELFF.